This TCR beta chain was obtained from a study of neurological immune-mediated disorders. MiXCR was run by TCRdb on the 5' RACE reads, yielding one entry per CDR3 protein. The table has tens of thousands of distinct CDR3 sequences, approximately 11% seen once. This clonotype was picked up many times. Trimming stripped 1 base from V and 6 bases from J, with 12 bases between. The CDR3 loop spans 14 amino acids. Germline CDR1 is SGHTA and CDR2 is FQGNSA. Stated time point: longitudinal time-point 1 (baseline). Material: PBMCs. The origin of this receptor is a male donor with HTLV-1-associated myelopathy (HAM/TSP). V is TRBV7-2 and J is TRBJ1-2, with a tentative D call TRBD1 (5 bases). CDR3 loop: CASSLVDRGDGYTF. As DNA, the CDR3 is TGTGCCAGCAGCTTAGTTGACAGAGGGGATGGCTACACCTTC.